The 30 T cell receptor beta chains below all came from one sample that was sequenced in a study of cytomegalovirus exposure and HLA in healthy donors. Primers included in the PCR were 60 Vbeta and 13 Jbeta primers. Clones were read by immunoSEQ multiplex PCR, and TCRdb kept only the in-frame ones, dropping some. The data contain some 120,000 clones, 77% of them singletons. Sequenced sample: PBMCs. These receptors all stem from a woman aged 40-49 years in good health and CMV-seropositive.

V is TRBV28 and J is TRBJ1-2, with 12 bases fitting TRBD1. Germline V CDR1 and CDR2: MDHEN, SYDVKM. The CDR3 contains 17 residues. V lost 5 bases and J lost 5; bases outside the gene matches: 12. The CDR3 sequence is CASSPGQGARRPYGYTF. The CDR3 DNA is TGTGCCAGCAGTCCGGGACAGGGGGCGAGGCGGCCATATGGCTACACCTTC.

The CDR3: CASSQEQGPYSGANVLTF. The DNA for the CDR3 is TGTGCCAGCAGCCAGGAACAGGGTCCCTACTCTGGGGCCAACGTCCTGACTTTC. This chain connects TRBV4-2 to TRBJ2-6, with D perhaps matching TRBD1 (6 bases). The CDR3 spans 18 residues. From germline, CDR1 is LGHNA and CDR2 YNFKEQ. V was cut by 3 bases and J by 0 bases, with 15 bases left in between.

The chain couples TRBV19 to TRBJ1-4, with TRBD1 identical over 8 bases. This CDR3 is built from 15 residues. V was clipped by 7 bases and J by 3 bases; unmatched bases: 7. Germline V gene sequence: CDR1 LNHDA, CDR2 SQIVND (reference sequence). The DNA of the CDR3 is TGTGCCAGTACCTCTCAGGGGGCCGCTAATGAAAAACTGTTTTTT. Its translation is CASTSQGAANEKLFF. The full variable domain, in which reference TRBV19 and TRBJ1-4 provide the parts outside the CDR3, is DGGITQSPKYLFRKEGQNVTLSCEQNLNHDAMYWYRQDPGQGLRLIYYSQIVNDFQKGDIAEGYSVSREKKESFPLTVTSAQKNPTAFYLCASTSQGAANEKLFFGSGTQLSVL.

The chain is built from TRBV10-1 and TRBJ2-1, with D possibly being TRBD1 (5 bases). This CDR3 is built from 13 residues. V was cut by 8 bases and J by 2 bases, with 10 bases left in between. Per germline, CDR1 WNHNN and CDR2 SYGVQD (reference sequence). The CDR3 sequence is CASSGQAYNEQFF. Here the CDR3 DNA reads TGCGCCAGCTCCGGACAAGCCTACAATGAGCAGTTCTTC.

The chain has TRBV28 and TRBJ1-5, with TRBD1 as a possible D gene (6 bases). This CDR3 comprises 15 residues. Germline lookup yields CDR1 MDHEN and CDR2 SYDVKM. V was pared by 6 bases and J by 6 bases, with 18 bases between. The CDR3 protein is CASRRPQGLGQPQHF. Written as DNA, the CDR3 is TGTGCCAGCAGACGACCACAGGGCCTGGGTCAGCCCCAGCATTTT.

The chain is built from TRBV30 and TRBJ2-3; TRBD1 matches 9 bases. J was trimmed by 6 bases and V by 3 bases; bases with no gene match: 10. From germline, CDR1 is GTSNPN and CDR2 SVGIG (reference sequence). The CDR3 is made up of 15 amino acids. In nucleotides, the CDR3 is TGTGCCTGGAGCCCTGGGACAGGGCAGTTTGATACGCAGTATTTT. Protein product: CAWSPGTGQFDTQYF.

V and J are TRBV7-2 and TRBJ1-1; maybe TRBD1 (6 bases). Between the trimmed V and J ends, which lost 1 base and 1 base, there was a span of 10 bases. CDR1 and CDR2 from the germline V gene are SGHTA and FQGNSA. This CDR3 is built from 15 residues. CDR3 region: CASSLEGTTNTEAFF. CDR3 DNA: TGTGCCAGCAGCTTAGAAGGGACAACGAACACTGAAGCTTTCTTT.

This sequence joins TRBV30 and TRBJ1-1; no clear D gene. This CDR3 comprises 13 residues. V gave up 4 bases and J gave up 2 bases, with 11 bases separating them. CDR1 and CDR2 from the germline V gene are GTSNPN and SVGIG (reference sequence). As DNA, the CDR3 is TGTGCCTGGACCAGAGGGTCCAACACTGAAGCTTTCTTT. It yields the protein CAWTRGSNTEAFF.

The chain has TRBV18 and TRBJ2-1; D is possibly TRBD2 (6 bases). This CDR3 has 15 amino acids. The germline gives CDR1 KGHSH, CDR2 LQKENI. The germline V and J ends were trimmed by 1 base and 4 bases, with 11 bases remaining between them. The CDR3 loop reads CASSPQGGGYNEQFF. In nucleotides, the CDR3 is TGTGCCAGCTCACCACAGGGAGGTGGGTACAATGAGCAGTTCTTC.

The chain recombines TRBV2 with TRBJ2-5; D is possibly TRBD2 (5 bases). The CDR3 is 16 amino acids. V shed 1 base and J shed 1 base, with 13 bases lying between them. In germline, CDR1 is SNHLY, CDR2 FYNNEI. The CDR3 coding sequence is TGTGCCAGCAGTGAAGGGAGCGGATACCCCCAAGAGACCCAGTACTTC. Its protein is CASSEGSGYPQETQYF.

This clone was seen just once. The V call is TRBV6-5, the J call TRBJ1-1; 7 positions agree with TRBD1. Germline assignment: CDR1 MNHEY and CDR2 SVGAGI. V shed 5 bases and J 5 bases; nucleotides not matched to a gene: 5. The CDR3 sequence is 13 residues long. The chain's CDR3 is CASSENRGTEAFF. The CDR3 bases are TGTGCCAGCAGTGAGAACAGGGGAACTGAAGCTTTCTTT.

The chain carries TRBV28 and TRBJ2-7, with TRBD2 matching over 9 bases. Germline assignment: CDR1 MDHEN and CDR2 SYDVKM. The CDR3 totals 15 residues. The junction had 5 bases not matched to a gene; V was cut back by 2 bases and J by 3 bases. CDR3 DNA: TGTGCCAGCAGTTTAGGGCTAGCGGGAAACTACGAGCAGTACTTC. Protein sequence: CASSLGLAGNYEQYF.

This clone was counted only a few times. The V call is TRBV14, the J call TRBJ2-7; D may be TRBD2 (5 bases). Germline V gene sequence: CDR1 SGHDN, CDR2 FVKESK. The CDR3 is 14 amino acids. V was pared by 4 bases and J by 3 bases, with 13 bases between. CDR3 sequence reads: CASSRWPGIYEQYF. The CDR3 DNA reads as TGTGCCAGCAGCCGTTGGCCGGGGATCTACGAGCAGTACTTC. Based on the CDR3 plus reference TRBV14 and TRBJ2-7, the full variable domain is EAGVTQFPSHSVIEKGQTVTLRCDPISGHDNLYWYRRVMGKEIKFLLHFVKESKQDESGMPNNRFLAERTGGTYSTLKVQPAELEDSGVYFCASSRWPGIYEQYFGPGTRLTVT.

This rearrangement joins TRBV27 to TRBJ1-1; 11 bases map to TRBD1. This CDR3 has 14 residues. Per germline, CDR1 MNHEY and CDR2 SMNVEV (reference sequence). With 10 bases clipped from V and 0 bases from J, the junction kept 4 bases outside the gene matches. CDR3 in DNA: TGTGCCAACCGGACAGGGGGCATGAACACTGAAGCTTTCTTT. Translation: CANRTGGMNTEAFF.

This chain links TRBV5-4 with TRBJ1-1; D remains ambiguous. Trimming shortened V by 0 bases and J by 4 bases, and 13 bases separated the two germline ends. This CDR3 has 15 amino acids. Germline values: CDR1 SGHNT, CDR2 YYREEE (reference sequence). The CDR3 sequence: CASSLGAEGFTEAFF. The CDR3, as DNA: TGTGCCAGCAGCTTGGGCGCTGAGGGTTTCACTGAAGCTTTCTTT.

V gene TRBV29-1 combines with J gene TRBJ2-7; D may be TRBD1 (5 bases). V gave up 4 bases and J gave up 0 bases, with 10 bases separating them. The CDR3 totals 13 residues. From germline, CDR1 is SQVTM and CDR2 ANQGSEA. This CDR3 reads CSVGAGLSYEQYF. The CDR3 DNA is TGCAGCGTTGGTGCAGGGCTCTCCTACGAGCAGTACTTC.

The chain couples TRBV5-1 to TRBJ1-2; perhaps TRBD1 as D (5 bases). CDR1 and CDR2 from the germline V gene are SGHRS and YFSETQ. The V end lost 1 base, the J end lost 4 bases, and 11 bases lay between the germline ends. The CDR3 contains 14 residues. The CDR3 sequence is CASSLQDSFYGYTF. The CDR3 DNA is TGCGCCAGCAGCTTGCAAGACAGTTTCTATGGCTACACCTTC.

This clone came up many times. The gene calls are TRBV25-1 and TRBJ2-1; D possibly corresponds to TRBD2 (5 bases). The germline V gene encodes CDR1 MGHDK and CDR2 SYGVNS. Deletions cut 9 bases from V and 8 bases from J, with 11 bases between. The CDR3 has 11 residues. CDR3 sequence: CASAFGDEQFF. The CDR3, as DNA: TGTGCCAGTGCTTTCGGGGATGAGCAGTTCTTC.

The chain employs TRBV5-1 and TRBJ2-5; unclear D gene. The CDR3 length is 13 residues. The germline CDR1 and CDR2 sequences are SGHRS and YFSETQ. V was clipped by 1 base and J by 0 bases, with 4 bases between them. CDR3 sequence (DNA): TGCGCCAGCAGCTTGAACTACCAAGAGACCCAGTACTTC. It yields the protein CASSLNYQETQYF.

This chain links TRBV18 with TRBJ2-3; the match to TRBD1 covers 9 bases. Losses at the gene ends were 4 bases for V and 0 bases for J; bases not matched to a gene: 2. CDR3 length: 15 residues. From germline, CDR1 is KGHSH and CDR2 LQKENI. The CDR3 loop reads CASSQTGGSTDTQYF. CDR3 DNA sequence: TGTGCCAGCTCACAGACAGGGGGTAGCACAGATACGCAGTATTTT.

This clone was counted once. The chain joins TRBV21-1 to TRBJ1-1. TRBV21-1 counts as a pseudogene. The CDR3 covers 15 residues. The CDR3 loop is CASSKEGGLDTEAFF. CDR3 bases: TGTGCCAGCAGCAAAGAGGGGGGGTTGGACACTGAAGCTTTCTTT.

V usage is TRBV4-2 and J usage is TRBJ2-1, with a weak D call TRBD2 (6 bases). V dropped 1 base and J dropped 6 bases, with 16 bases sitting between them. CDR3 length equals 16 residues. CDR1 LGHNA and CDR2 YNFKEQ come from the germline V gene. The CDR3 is CASSQAGGMVRNEQFF. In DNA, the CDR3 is TGTGCCAGCAGCCAAGCCGGCGGGATGGTTCGCAATGAGCAGTTCTTC.

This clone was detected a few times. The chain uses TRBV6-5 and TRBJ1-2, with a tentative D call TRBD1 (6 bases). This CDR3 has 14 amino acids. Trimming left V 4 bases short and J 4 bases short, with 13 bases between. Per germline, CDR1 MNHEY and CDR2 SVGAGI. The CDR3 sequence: CASSLQGEGYGYTF. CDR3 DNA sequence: TGTGCCAGCAGTTTACAGGGCGAGGGCTATGGCTACACCTTC.

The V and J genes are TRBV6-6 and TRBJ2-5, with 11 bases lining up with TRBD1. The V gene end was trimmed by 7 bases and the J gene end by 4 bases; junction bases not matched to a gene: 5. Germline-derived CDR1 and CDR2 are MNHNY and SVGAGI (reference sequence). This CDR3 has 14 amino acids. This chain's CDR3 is CASTLDRGRETQYF. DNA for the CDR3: TGTGCCAGCACCCTGGACAGGGGGCGAGAGACCCAGTACTTC.

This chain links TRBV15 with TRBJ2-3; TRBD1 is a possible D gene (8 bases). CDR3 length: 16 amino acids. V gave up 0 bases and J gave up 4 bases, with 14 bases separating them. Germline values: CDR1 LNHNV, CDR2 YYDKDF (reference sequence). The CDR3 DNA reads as TGTGCCACCAGCAGAGATGGACAGGGAGGGCCAGATACGCAGTATTTT. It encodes CATSRDGQGGPDTQYF.

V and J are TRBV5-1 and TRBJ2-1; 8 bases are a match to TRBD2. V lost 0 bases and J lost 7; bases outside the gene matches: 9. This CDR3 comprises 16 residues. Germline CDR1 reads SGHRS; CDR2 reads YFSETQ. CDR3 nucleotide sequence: TGCGCCAGCAGCTTGGGGGCTAGCGGGTTCGGTAATGAGCAGTTCTTC. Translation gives CASSLGASGFGNEQFF.

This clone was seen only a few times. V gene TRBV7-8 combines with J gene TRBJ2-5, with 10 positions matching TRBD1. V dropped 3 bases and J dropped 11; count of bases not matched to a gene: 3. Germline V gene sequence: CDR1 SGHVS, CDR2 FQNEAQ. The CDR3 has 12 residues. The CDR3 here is CASSLADRGQYF. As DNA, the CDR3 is TGTGCCAGCAGCTTGGCGGACAGGGGGCAGTACTTC.

CDR3 bases: TGTGCCAGCAGTTCGGGGGCCAACGTCCTGACTTTC. Residues: CASSSGANVLTF. The chain couples TRBV28 to TRBJ2-6, with D unresolved. CDR3 length equals 12 residues. V lost 4 bases to trimming and J lost 4 bases, with 2 bases between them. The germline V gene has CDR1 MDHEN and CDR2 SYDVKM.

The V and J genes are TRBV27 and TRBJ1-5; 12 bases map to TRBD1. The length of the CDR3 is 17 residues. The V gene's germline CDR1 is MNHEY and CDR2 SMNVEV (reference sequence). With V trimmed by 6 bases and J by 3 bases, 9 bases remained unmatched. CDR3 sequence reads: CASRLKPGQGANQPQHF. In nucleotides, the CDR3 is TGTGCCAGCAGGCTAAAACCGGGACAGGGGGCCAATCAGCCCCAGCATTTT.

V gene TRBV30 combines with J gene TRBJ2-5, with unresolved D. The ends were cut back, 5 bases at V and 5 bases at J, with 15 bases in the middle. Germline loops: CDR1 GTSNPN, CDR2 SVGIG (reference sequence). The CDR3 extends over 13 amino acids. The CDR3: CAWGSKSGETQYF. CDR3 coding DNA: TGTGCCTGGGGTAGCAAAAGTGGGGAGACCCAGTACTTC.